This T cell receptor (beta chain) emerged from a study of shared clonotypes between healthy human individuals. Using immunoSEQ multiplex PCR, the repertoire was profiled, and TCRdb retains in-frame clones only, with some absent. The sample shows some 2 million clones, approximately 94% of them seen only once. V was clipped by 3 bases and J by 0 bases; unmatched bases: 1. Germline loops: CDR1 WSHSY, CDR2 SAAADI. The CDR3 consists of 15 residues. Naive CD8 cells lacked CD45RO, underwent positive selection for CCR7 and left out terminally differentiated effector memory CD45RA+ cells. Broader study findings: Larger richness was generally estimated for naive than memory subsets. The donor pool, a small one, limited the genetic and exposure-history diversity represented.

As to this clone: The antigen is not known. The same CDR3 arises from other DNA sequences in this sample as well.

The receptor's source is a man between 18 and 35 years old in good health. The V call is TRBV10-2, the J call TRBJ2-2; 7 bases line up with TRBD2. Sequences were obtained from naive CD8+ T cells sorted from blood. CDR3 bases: TGCGCCAGCAGTGAAGGGACTACGAACACCGGGGAGCTGTTTTTT. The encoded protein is CASSEGTTNTGELFF.